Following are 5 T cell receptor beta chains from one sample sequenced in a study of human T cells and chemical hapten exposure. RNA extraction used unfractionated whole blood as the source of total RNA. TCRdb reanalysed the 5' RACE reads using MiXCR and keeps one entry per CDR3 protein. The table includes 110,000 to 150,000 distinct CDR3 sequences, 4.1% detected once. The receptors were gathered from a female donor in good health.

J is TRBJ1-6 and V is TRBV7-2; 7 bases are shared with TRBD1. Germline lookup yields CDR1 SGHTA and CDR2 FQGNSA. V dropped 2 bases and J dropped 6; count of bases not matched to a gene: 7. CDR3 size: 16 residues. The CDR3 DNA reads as TGTGCCAGCAGCTTAATTTGGGACAGCTTTAATTCACCCCTCCACTTT. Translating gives CASSLIWDSFNSPLHF.

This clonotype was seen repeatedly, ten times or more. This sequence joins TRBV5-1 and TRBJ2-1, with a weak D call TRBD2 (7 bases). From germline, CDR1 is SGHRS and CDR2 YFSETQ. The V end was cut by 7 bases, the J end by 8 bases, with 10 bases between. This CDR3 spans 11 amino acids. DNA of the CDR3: TGCGCCAGCGGGGGGGCGGATGAGCAGTTCTTC. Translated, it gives CASGGADEQFF.

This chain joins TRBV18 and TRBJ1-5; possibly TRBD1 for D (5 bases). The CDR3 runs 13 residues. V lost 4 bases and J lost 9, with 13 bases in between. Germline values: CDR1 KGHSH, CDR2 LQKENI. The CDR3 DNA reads TGTGCCAGCTCACTAAGTGGGGGTCTGCCCCAGCATTTT. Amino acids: CASSLSGGLPQHF.

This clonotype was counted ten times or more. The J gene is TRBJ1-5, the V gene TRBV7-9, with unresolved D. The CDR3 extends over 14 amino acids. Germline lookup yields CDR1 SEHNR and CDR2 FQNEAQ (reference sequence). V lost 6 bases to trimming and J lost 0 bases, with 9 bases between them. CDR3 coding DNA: TGTGCCAGCAGTTCGGACGGTAGCAATCAGCCCCAGCATTTT. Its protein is CASSSDGSNQPQHF.

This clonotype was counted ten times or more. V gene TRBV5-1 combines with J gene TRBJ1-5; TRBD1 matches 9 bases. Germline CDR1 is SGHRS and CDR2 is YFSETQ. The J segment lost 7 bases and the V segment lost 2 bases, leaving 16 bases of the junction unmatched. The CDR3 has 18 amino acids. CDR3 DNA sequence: TGCGCCAGCAGCTTTCGCTTTGGACAAACAGGGGGCGAACAGCCCCAGCATTTT. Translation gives CASSFRFGQTGGEQPQHF. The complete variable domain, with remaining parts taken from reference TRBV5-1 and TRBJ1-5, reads KAGVTQTPRYLIKTRGQQVTLSCSPISGHRSVSWYQQTPGQGLQFLFEYFSETQRNKGNFPGRFSGRQFSNSRSEMNVSTLELGDSALYLCASSFRFGQTGGEQPQHFGDGTRLSIL.